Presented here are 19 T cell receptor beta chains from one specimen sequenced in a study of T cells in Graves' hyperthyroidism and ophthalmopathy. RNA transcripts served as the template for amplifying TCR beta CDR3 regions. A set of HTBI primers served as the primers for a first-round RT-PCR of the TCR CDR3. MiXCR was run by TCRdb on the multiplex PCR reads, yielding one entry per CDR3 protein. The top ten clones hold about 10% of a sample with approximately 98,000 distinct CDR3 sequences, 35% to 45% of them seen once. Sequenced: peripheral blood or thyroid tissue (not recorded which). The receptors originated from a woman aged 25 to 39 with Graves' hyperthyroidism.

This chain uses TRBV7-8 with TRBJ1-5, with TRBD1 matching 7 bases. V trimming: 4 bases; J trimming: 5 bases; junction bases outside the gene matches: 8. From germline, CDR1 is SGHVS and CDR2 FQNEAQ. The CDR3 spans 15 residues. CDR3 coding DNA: TGTGCCAGCAGCTCACGACAGGGTAATCATCAGCCCCAGCATTTT. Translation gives CASSSRQGNHQPQHF.

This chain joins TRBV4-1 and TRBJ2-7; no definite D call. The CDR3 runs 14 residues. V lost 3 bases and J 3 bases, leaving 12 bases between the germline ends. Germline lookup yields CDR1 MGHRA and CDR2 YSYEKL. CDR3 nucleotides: TGCGCCAGCAGCCAGACCCAGGTTGGCTACGAGCAGTACTTC. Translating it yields CASSQTQVGYEQYF.

The CDR3 spells CASTPLEGGPYEQYF. In DNA form, the CDR3 reads TGTGCCAGCACCCCCTTGGAGGGAGGGCCCTACGAGCAGTACTTC. The rearrangement uses TRBV7-2 and TRBJ2-7; TRBD2 aligns across 7 bases. The CDR3 totals 15 residues. The germline V gene has CDR1 SGHTA and CDR2 FQGNSA. J gave up 2 bases and V 7 bases, and 11 bases lay outside the gene matches.

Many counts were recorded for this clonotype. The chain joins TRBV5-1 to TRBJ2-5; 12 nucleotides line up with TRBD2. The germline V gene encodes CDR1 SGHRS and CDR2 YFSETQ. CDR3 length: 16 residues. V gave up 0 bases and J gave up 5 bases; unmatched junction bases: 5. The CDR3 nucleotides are TGCGCCAGCAGCTTGGGACTAGCGGGAGCCGGGGAGACCCAGTACTTC. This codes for CASSLGLAGAGETQYF.

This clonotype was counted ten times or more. CDR3 nucleotides: TGTGCCAGCAGCACTCAGGAAAACACTGAAGCTTTCTTT. It is translated as CASSTQENTEAFF. The rearrangement uses TRBV7-9 and TRBJ1-1, with D hard to call. CDR1 is SEHNR, CDR2 FQNEAQ, per germline (reference sequence). The ends were cut back, 5 bases at V and 2 bases at J, with 9 bases in the middle. The CDR3 is 13 amino acids.

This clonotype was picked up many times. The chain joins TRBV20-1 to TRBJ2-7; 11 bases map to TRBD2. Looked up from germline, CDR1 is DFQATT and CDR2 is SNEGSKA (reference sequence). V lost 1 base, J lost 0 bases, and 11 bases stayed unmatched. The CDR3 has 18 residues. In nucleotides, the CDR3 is TGCAGTGCTAGAGCTATTGGGCTAGCGGGAGGATTCTCCTACGAGCAGTACTTC. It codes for CSARAIGLAGGFSYEQYF.

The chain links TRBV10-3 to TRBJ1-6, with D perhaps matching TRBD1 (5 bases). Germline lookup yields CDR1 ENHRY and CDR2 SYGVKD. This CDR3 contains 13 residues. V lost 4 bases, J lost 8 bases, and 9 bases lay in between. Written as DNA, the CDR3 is TGTGCCATCAGTGGACGGGGGGATTCACCCCTCCACTTT. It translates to CAISGRGDSPLHF.

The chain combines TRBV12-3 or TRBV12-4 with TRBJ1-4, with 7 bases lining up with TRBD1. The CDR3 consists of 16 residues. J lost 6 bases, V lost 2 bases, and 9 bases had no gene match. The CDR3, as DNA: TGTGCCAGCAGTTTATCTTCGGGACAGAGACATGAAAAACTGTTTTTT. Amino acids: CASSLSSGQRHEKLFF.

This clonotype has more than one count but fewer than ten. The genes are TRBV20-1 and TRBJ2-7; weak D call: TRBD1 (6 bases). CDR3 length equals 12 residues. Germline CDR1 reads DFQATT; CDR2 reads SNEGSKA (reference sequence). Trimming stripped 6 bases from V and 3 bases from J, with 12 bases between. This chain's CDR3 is CSATTTGYEQYF. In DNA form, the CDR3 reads TGCAGTGCAACTACGACAGGCTACGAGCAGTACTTC.

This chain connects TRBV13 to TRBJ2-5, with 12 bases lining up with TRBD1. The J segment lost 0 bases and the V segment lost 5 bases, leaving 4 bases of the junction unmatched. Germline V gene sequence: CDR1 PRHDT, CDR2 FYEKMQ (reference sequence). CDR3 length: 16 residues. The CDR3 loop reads CASSRWDRGHQETQYF. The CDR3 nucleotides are TGTGCCAGCAGCCGCTGGGACAGGGGGCACCAAGAGACCCAGTACTTC.

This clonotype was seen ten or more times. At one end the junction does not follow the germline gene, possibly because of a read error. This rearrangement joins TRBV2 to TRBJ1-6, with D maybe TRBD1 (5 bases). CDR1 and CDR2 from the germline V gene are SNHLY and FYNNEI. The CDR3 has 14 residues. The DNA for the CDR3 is TGTGCCAGCAAGGAGGGGTCCTATGATTCACCCCTCCACTTT. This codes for CASKEGSYDSPLHF.

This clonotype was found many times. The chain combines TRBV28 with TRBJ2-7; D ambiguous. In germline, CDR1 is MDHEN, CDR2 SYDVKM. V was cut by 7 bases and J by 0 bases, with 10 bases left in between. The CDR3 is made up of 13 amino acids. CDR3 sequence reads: CASKPARSYEQYF. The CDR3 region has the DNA TGTGCCAGCAAGCCCGCCCGCTCCTACGAGCAGTACTTC. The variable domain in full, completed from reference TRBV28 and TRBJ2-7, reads DVKVTQSSRYLVKRTGEKVFLECVQDMDHENMFWYRQDPGLGLRLIYFSYDVKMKEKGDIPEGYSVSREKKERFSLILESASTNQTSMYLCASKPARSYEQYFGPGTRLTVT.

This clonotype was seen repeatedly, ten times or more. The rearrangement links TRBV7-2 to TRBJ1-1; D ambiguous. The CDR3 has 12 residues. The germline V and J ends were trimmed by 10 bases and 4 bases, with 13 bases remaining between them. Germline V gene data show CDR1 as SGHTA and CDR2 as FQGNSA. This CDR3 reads CATETTATEAFF. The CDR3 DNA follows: TGTGCCACCGAAACCACAGCCACTGAAGCTTTCTTT.

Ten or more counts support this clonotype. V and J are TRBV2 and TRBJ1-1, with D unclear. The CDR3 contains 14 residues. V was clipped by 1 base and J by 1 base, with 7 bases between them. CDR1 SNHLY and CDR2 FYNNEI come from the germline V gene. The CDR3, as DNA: TGTGCCAGCAGTGAAGTGGGCCCGAACACTGAAGCTTTCTTT. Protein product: CASSEVGPNTEAFF.

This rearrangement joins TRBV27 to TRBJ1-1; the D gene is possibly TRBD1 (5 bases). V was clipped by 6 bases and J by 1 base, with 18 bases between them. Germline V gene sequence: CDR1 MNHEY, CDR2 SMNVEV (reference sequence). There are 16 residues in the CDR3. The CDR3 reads CASSPVPGTANTEAFF. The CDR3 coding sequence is TGTGCCAGCAGCCCAGTTCCTGGGACGGCGAACACTGAAGCTTTCTTT.

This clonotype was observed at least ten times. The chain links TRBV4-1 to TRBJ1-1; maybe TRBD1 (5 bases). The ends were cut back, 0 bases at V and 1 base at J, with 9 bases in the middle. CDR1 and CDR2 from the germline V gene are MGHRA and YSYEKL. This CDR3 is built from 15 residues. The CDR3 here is CASSQDGRGNTEAFF. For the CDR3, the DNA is TGCGCCAGCAGCCAAGATGGAAGGGGGAACACTGAAGCTTTCTTT.

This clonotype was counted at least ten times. The CDR3 region has the DNA TGCGCCAGCAGCTTAGCGGGAGGAAACACCGGGGAGCTGTTTTTT. Translated, it gives CASSLAGGNTGELFF. This chain links TRBV5-1 with TRBJ2-2; 9 bases agree with TRBD2. This CDR3 is 15 amino acids long. The V gene's germline CDR1 is SGHRS and CDR2 YFSETQ. The ends lost 2 bases at V and 2 bases at J; junction bases unmatched: 1.

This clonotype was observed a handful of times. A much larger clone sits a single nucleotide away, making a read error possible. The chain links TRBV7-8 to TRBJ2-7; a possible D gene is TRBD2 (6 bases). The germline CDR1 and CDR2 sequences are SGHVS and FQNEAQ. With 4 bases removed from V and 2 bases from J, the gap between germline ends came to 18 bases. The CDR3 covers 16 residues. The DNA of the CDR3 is TGTGCCAGCAGCTCAGTGGGGGGAGCCCAAGCCTACGAGCAGTACTTC. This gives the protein CASSSVGGAQAYEQYF.

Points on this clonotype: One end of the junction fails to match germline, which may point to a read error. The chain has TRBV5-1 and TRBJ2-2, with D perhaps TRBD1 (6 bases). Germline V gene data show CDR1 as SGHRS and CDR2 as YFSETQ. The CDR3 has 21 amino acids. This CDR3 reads CAGSLWFPGTRELPNTGELFF. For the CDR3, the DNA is TGTGCCGGCAGCTTATGGTTTCCGGGGACAAGAGAACTTCCGAACACCGGGGAGCTGTTTTTT.